This TCR beta chain came from a study of blood T cell repertoires in COVID-19. Germline values: CDR1 SGHNT, CDR2 YENEEA. This CDR3 comprises 15 residues. V lost 5 bases and J 4 bases, leaving 15 bases between the germline ends. Measured with immunoSEQ multiplex PCR; TCRdb has only the in-frame clones, and not every one. The repertoire includes about 260,000 clones, 86% of them detected once, and around 8.8% sits in the top ten. The sequence came from a man aged 40-55 years with active or convalescent COVID-19. The genes are TRBV11-3 and TRBJ2-1; the D gene is possibly TRBD2 (6 bases). The specimen was peripheral blood. The CDR3 nucleotides are TGTGCCAGCAGCCCGAGGGGTAGCGGATACAATGAGCAGTTCTTC. This codes for CASSPRGSGYNEQFF.